What follows are 5 T cell receptor beta chains derived from one specimen sequenced in a study of blood T cell repertoires in COVID-19. Sequencing used immunoSEQ multiplex PCR; TCRdb keeps in-frame clones, though not all of them. The sample has around 460,000 clones, roughly 90% seen once. The sequenced sample was peripheral blood. Receptors originate from a man between 18 and 35 years old with COVID-19, enrolled during active disease.

This sequence joins TRBV5-4 and TRBJ2-3, with TRBD2 identical over 13 bases. CDR1 and CDR2 (germline): SGHNT, YYREEE (reference sequence). V gave up 4 bases and J gave up 4 bases; unmatched junction bases: 6. The CDR3 has 16 residues. The CDR3, as DNA: TGTGCCAGCAGCCTTGGGACTAGCGGGATGCCAGATACGCAGTATTTT. It codes for CASSLGTSGMPDTQYF.

The rearrangement uses TRBV19 and TRBJ2-2, with D perhaps matching TRBD1 (6 bases). Looked up from germline, CDR1 is LNHDA and CDR2 is SQIVND (reference sequence). This CDR3 is 16 amino acids long. Trimming took off 7 bases at V and 0 bases at J, with 15 bases between the two ends. The CDR3 nucleotides are TGTGCCAGTACGAGGCGACAGGCCTCGAACACCGGGGAGCTGTTTTTT. It specifies CASTRRQASNTGELFF.

This clone has just one count. The chain combines TRBV11-2 with TRBJ2-7; tentatively, D is TRBD2 (6 bases). V gave up 5 bases and J gave up 3 bases, with 20 bases separating them. CDR3 length: 16 amino acids. Germline values: CDR1 SGHAT, CDR2 FQNNGV. CDR3 amino acids: CASSPRGSGRDYEQYF. The DNA of the CDR3 is TGTGCCAGCAGCCCTCGGGGTAGCGGTCGTGACTACGAGCAGTACTTC. Full variable domain (remainder filled in from reference TRBV11-2 and TRBJ2-7): EAGVAQSPRYKIIEKRQSVAFWCNPISGHATLYWYQQILGQGPKLLIQFQNNGVVDDSQLPKDRFSAERLKGVDSTLKIQPAKLEDSAVYLCASSPRGSGRDYEQYFGPGTRLTVT.

The gene calls are TRBV6-5 and TRBJ2-1; D is uncertain. V was cut by 0 bases and J by 0 bases, with 6 bases left in between. The CDR3 spans 15 residues. CDR1 MNHEY and CDR2 SVGAGI come from the germline V gene. The chain's CDR3 is CASSYSPSSYNEQFF. CDR3 in DNA: TGTGCCAGCAGTTACTCTCCTAGCTCCTACAATGAGCAGTTCTTC.

In the case of this clone: Other DNA sequences within the sample encode an identical CDR3. This chain connects TRBV6-1 to TRBJ1-3; D is undetermined. V lost 1 base, J lost 0 bases, and 4 bases lay in between. This CDR3 region has 14 residues. CDR1 and CDR2 (germline): MNHNS, SASEGT. The CDR3 coding sequence is TGTGCCAGCAGTGAAGGGCACTCTGGAAACACCATATATTTT. This sequence encodes CASSEGHSGNTIYF.